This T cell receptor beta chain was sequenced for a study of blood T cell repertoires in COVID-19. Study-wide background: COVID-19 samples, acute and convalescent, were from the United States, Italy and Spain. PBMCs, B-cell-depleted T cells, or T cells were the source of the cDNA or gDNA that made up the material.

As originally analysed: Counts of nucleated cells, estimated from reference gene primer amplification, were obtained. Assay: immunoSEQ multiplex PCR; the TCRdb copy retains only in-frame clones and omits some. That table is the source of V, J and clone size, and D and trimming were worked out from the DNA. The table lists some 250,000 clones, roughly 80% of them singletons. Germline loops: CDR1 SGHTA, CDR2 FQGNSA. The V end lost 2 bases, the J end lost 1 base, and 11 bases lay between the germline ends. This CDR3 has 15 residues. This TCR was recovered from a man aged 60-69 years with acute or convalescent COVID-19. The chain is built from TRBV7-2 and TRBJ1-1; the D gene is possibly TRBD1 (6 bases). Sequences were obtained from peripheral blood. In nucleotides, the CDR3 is TGTGCCAGCAGCTTAAGCCAGGGGTCGAACACTGAAGCTTTCTTT. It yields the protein CASSLSQGSNTEAFF.